This T cell receptor (beta chain) was profiled in a study of T cells in Graves' hyperthyroidism and ophthalmopathy (dated by TCRdb to the late 2010s). Looking at the study overall: Peripheral blood was sampled at the time of initial diagnosis, prior to any treatment. To identify distinguishing TCR V-J signatures, a discovery cohort of about 95 patients was used, comprising 40 to 45 with Graves' ophthalmopathy and some 60 with stable Graves' hyperthyroidism. Prospective prediction of ophthalmopathy was tested in an independent validation cohort consisting of roughly 20 hyperthyroidism patients and some 15 patients who later progressed to ophthalmopathy. The roughly 100 discovery patients were randomly divided into training and test sets at a 7:3 ratio. In addition, the study compared T-cell repertoires in thyroid tissue and in blood from roughly 6 Graves' hyperthyroidism patients. After blood sampling, hyperthyroidism patients were treated with methimazole at a starting dose of 30 mg daily, and ophthalmopathy patients were treated with high-dose intravenous methylprednisolone. The paper describes TCR Vbeta CDR3 sequencing of 135 peripheral blood samples, made up of 40 to 45 ophthalmopathy patients, some 80 hyperthyroidism patients and 17 progressor patients. The paper as a whole reports these results and caveats: In validation, progression to ophthalmopathy was predicted by the model with almost 71% sensitivity and 72% to 80% specificity, a median of 6.5 months before onset. In cross-validation, a model built on a 13 V-J signature told ophthalmopathy apart from stable hyperthyroidism with 87.88% sensitivity and about 81% specificity, and in testing the same model reached 80%/75%. Most expanded thyroid clonotypes (frequency above 0.001) were also detected in blood, suggesting blood repertoires may reflect thyroid immune responses. No statistical method was used to set the sample size in advance, and investigators knew the group allocation.

CDR1 is given as SQVTM and CDR2 as ANQGSEA, both from the germline V gene. After removal of 6 bases from V and 10 bases from J, the junction retains 10 bases not matched to a gene. The cysteine opens and the phenylalanine closes a CDR3 of 13 amino acids. Of all the DNA, just the CDR3 is kept, 39 bases in frame from base 1. With respect to this clonotype: It has no known antigen specificity. The sample holds no much larger clone one base away, and base qualities are not on file.

Stable Graves' hyperthyroidism was defined as no progression to ophthalmopathy during 18 months of follow-up. Hyperthyroidism patients were newly diagnosed, with disease duration under 2 months, and aged 18 to 65 years. Patients with uncontrolled infections, other autoimmune diseases, pregnancy or lactation were excluded. Clinical symptoms, serum thyroxine and TRAb, thyroid ultrasound, and orbital computed tomography formed the basis for the diagnoses. Ficoll-Paque density gradient centrifugation was used to isolate PBMCs from approximately 11 ml of fresh peripheral blood. Total RNA was extracted using Trizol reagent, and RNA quality was assessed on an Agilent 2100 Bioanalyzer. The TCR beta CDR3 regions were amplified from the RNA transcripts. A first-round RT-PCR of the TCR CDR3 used the HTBI primer set with the Qiagen OneStep RT-PCR kit. A second multiplex PCR round built the libraries, followed by size selection and purification. Sequencing of the libraries was done on an Illumina HiSeq2000 using paired-end 100 bp reads. In the paper's pipeline: Raw data were processed with SOAPnuke, discarding reads with adapters, uncalled bases, mean Phred below 15, or no exact constant-primer or identifier match. COPE v1.2.5 was used to merge high-quality paired reads, and clonotypes were defined as unique nucleotide sequences. MiTCR v1.1 was used to align the clonotypes against IMGT TRBV, TRBD and TRBJ reference segments. Analysis was restricted to V-J combinations with a frequency above 0.0001, which covered roughly 99% of repertoires. The TCS score was defined as F50 (clonal expansion) divided by E x V (chaos), with BLOSUM62-based TCRdist calculated between CDR3 peptides within each V-J. Welch's t-statistics and random forest reduced 500 to 650 V-J features to 10 to 15, which were used in a naive Bayes classifier (R e1071). TCRdb reprocessed the public reads (quality trimming at Q25 with fastp, clone calling with MiXCR) and kept in-frame beta chains. Identical CDR3 proteins give one entry, which carries the most common genes and DNA. The V and J calls follow TCRdb's processing rather than the paper's. This sample lists more than 500,000 distinct CDR3 sequences; roughly 16% were detected once. The ten most abundant clones make up 3.8% of the sample.

This clonotype was obtained from a woman in her thirties with Graves' hyperthyroidism. Sequencing input: blood. Here the chain combines TRBV29-1 and TRBJ2-1, with 9 bases in between that match TRBD2. CDR3 region: CSVGAGGPKEQFF. The nucleotide sequence reads as follows: TGCAGCGTGGGGGCGGGAGGGCCAAAAGAGCAGTTCTTC.